Presented here are 16 T cell receptor beta chains from one specimen sequenced in a study of blood T cell repertoires in COVID-19. Profiled with immunoSEQ multiplex PCR; TCRdb holds only in-frame clones, not every one. The data contain roughly 250,000 clones, 70% to 90% of them singletons. The sample consisted of PBMCs or T cells enriched from blood (not recorded which). These receptors were collected from a woman between 50 and 59 years old who had recovered from COVID-19.

The V and J genes are TRBV2 and TRBJ2-3, with D perhaps matching TRBD2 (5 bases). Germline CDR1 and CDR2: SNHLY and FYNNEI. The V end was cut by 10 bases, the J end by 1 base, with 18 bases between. This CDR3 contains 15 residues. CDR3 residues: CANRDFPPRTDTQYF. The CDR3 nucleotides read TGTGCCAATCGGGATTTTCCTCCCCGCACAGATACGCAGTATTTT.

The rearrangement joins TRBV10-3 to TRBJ2-7; 8 bases line up with TRBD1. This CDR3 has 14 amino acids. CDR1 and CDR2 from the germline V gene are ENHRY and SYGVKD. Losses at the gene ends were 6 bases for V and 5 bases for J; bases not matched to a gene: 9. CDR3 nucleotide sequence: TGTGCCATCAGGCACGACAGGGGCGACAACGAGCAGTACTTC. Translation gives CAIRHDRGDNEQYF.

The chain employs TRBV2 and TRBJ2-3; TRBD2 matches at 7 bases. The V segment lost 7 bases and the J segment 2 bases; nucleotides outside the gene matches: 6. Germline V gives CDR1 SNHLY, CDR2 FYNNEI. The CDR3 totals 14 residues. CDR3 in DNA: TGTGCCAGCACCGAAAGGGACTACACAGATACGCAGTATTTT. It yields the protein CASTERDYTDTQYF.

The chain has TRBV19 and TRBJ1-4; the match to TRBD1 covers 7 bases. Looked up from germline, CDR1 is LNHDA and CDR2 is SQIVND (reference sequence). This CDR3 comprises 15 residues. Unmatched junction bases numbered 6, after V lost 5 bases and J lost 3 bases. The CDR3 loop is CASSVGQVPNEKLFF. The DNA for the CDR3 is TGTGCCAGTAGTGTCGGACAGGTCCCTAATGAAAAACTGTTTTTT.

CDR3 DNA sequence: TGTGCCAGCAGCGAAAAGGCAGGGTATAGCAATCAGCCCCAGCATTTT. It is translated as CASSEKAGYSNQPQHF. V is TRBV6-1 and J is TRBJ1-5, with a possible D match to TRBD1 (5 bases). The germline V and J ends were trimmed by 6 bases and 0 bases, with 15 bases remaining between them. The CDR3 has 16 residues. Germline CDR1 MNHNS, CDR2 SASEGT.

The chain combines TRBV7-6 with TRBJ2-3; D possibly corresponds to TRBD2 (6 bases). The V and J ends lost 1 base and 1 base respectively, with 18 bases between them. The CDR3 covers 18 residues. The germline gives CDR1 SGHVS, CDR2 FNYEAQ. In DNA, the CDR3 is TGTGCCAGCAGCTTAGGAATATGGGGGGTAGAACGCACAGATACGCAGTATTTT. Protein sequence: CASSLGIWGVERTDTQYF.

This sequence joins TRBV28 and TRBJ2-7; 12 bases map to TRBD1. Germline V gives CDR1 MDHEN, CDR2 SYDVKM. Germline trimming cut 4 bases from V and 2 bases from J; bases unmatched to any gene: 9. This CDR3 comprises 17 residues. The DNA of the CDR3 is TGTGCCAGCAGTTCCGTGGAGGGACAGGGGGCTACCTACGAGCAGTACTTC. Its protein product is CASSSVEGQGATYEQYF.

The chain is built from TRBV4-2 and TRBJ2-3, with TRBD2 as a possible D gene (5 bases). With 0 bases removed from V and 4 bases from J, the gap between germline ends came to 17 bases. The germline gives CDR1 LGHNA, CDR2 YNFKEQ. The CDR3 covers 17 residues. For the CDR3, the DNA is TGTGCCAGCAGCCAAGACGAGACGAACATCGGGGCAGATACGCAGTATTTT. Its translation: CASSQDETNIGADTQYF.

This clone has more than one count but fewer than ten. This chain connects TRBV19 to TRBJ2-3, with 9 bases aligning to TRBD2. Per germline, CDR1 LNHDA and CDR2 SQIVND (reference sequence). The CDR3 covers 18 residues. Trimming cost V 3 bases and J 5 bases; bases outside gene matches: 15. The CDR3 DNA is TGTGCCAGTAGTATGGGGGCTTGGGTAGCGGGAGCCGAAGATACGCAGTATTTT. Protein sequence: CASSMGAWVAGAEDTQYF.

The gene calls are TRBV27 and TRBJ1-1; a possible D gene is TRBD1 (6 bases). Germline V gene lookup returns CDR1 MNHEY and CDR2 SMNVEV (reference sequence). The length of the CDR3 is 18 residues. Trimming took off 0 bases at V and 0 bases at J, with 17 bases between the two ends. CDR3 amino acids: CASSLSRPWGGLNTEAFF. The CDR3 DNA reads TGTGCCAGCAGTTTATCCAGACCCTGGGGGGGCTTGAACACTGAAGCTTTCTTT.

This chain links TRBV28 with TRBJ1-1; 9 bases agree with TRBD1. V was pared by 2 bases and J by 4 bases, with 8 bases of the junction left unmatched. The CDR3 spans 16 residues. Germline CDR1 and CDR2: MDHEN and SYDVKM. This CDR3 reads CASSLSLGTGSTEAFF. For the CDR3, the DNA is TGTGCCAGCAGTTTAAGTCTCGGGACAGGGAGCACTGAAGCTTTCTTT.

The chain uses TRBV2 and TRBJ1-1, with D hard to call. Germline V gene data show CDR1 as SNHLY and CDR2 as FYNNEI. There are 12 residues in the CDR3. V shed 2 bases and J shed 11 bases, with 12 bases lying between them. For the CDR3, the DNA is TGTGCCAGCAGTGAATTCTCGGCCGGGGCTTTCTTT. This codes for CASSEFSAGAFF. The variable domain in full, with the rest retrieved from reference TRBV2 and TRBJ1-1, is EPEVTQTPSHQVTQMGQEVILRCVPISNHLYFYWYRQILGQKVEFLVSFYNNEISEKSEIFDDQFSVERPDGSNFTLKIRSTKLEDSAMYFCASSEFSAGAFFGQGTRLTVV.

The chain couples TRBV28 to TRBJ1-5; no reliable D call. The CDR3 runs 14 residues. V dropped 5 bases and J dropped 7 bases, with 15 bases sitting between them. Germline assignment: CDR1 MDHEN and CDR2 SYDVKM. CDR3: CASSPLSGGQPQHF. In DNA form, the CDR3 reads TGTGCCAGCAGTCCTCTCTCAGGTGGCCAGCCCCAGCATTTT.

The genes are TRBV7-2 and TRBJ2-2, with D perhaps matching TRBD2 (6 bases). The germline V and J ends were trimmed by 4 bases and 4 bases, with 13 bases remaining between them. Germline V gene lookup returns CDR1 SGHTA and CDR2 FQGNSA. This CDR3 is built from 15 residues. The DNA for the CDR3 is TGTGCCAGCAGCTCGATTCTGGGGGGCACCGGGGAGCTGTTTTTT. This gives the protein CASSSILGGTGELFF.

This chain uses TRBV28 with TRBJ1-4; the match to TRBD1 covers 8 bases. J gave up 4 bases and V 10 bases, and 5 bases lay outside the gene matches. CDR3 length: 13 amino acids. CDR1 and CDR2 (germline): MDHEN, SYDVKM. Here the CDR3 reads CATMGQVNEKLFF. The CDR3 nucleotides read TGTGCCACTATGGGACAGGTTAATGAAAAACTGTTTTTT.

This sequence joins TRBV15 and TRBJ2-1, with D tentatively TRBD2 (6 bases). The CDR3 is 14 amino acids. Germline CDR1 LNHNV, CDR2 YYDKDF (reference sequence). Trimming took off 1 base at V and 7 bases at J, with 11 bases between the two ends. The DNA for the CDR3 is TGTGCCACCAGCAGAGGCGTAAGCGGGAATGAGCAGTTCTTC. Amino acid sequence: CATSRGVSGNEQFF.